Included here is one T cell receptor beta chain sequence, with context. This clonotype has only a few counts. Its specific antigen is unknown. No base quality information exists; no much larger clone differs at one position. Including cysteine and phenylalanine, the CDR3 has 16 amino acids. Just CDR3 DNA is preserved here, 48 bases in frame from base 1. The germline V gene encodes CDR1 SGDLS and CDR2 YYNGEE. The junction carries 15 bases between V and J, which are trimmed by 4 bases and 2 bases respectively. These data are taken from a study of T-cell reconstitution after alpha-beta-depleted transplantation in children (dated by TCRdb to between 2015 and 2016). Turning to the overall study: Using TCR repertoire profiling, the study quantitatively followed how T-cell immune reconstitution unfolded in children after TCRalphabeta/CD19-depleted allogeneic hematopoietic cell transplantation. Broader findings and caveats from the paper: Over subsequent months, a decline in hyperexpanded clone frequencies was noted, and after one year, T-cell counts and TCRbeta diversity were mostly ascribed to newly produced T cells. In some patients, high TCRbeta diversity at day 60 was attributed to recipient T cells and intrathymic progenitors that had survived conditioning. The apparently early alphabetaT-cell count recovery about two months after transplant was reportedly dependent on only several hundred rapidly expanded clones derived from non-depleted graft cells.

Read against the paper, the sample's treatment or condition label means: allogeneic hematopoietic cell transplantation with graft depleted of TCRalphabeta T cells and CD19 B cells. The children who served as transplant recipients had been given grafts of TCRalphabeta/CD19-depleted allogeneic hematopoietic cells. Library method: PCR. Data came from an Illumina HiSeq 2500. Molecular barcoding was employed in the preparation of TCR libraries, with unique molecular identifiers being used to normalize TCRbeta repertoire quantification. TCRdb ran its own pipeline on the public reads, namely fastp trimming at Q25 and MiXCR clone calling, and kept in-frame beta chains. Entries are consolidated by CDR3 protein sequence, retaining the most common genes and DNA. This sample comprises some 600,000 distinct CDR3 sequences, 10% to 15% of them detected only once. Together, the top ten hold 2.2% of the sample.

The receptor chain draws on TRBV9 and TRBJ2-2; TRBD2 is a weak D gene call, 5 bases matching. The source material was PBMCs, mostly from graft donor cells, sampled 360 days after TCRalphabeta/CD19-depleted stem cell transplant. This clonotype was obtained from a male patient younger than 18 who had a stem cell transplant for acute myeloid leukemia, so the T cells may come from the graft donor. The sequence in DNA is TGTGCCAGCAGCCCCCTGAGTGGGAGAAACACCGGGGAGCTGTTTTTT. This sequence encodes CASSPLSGRNTGELFF.